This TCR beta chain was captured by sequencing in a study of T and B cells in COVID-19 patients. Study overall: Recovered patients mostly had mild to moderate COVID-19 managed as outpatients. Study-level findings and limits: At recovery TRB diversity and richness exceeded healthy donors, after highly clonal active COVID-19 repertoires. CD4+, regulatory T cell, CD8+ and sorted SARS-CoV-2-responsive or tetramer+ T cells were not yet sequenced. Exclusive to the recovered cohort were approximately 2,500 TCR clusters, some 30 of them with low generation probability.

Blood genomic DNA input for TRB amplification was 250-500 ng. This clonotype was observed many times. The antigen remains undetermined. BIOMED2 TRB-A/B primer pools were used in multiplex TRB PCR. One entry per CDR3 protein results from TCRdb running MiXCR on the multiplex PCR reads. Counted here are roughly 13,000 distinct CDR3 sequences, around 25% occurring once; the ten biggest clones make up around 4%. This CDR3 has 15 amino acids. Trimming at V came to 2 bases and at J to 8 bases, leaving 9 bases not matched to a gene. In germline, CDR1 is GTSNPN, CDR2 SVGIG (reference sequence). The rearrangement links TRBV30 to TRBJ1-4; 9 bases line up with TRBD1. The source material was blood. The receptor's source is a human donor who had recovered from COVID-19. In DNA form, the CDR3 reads TGTGCCTGGAGTCCGCCGGGACAGGGAAAAGAAAAACTGTTTTTT. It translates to CAWSPPGQGKEKLFF.